Described below is a single T cell receptor beta chain sequence and its context. Germline CDR1 and CDR2: SGHTA and FQGTGA. The CDR3 loop spans 15 amino acids. The V and J ends lost 3 bases and 5 bases respectively, with 16 bases between them. The immunoSEQ assay was v3. Data came from immunoSEQ multiplex PCR; TCRdb stores just in-frame clones and leaves some out. Here the sample spans 45,000 to 50,000 clones, 71% being singletons. This sample is drawn from a study of TIL therapy for anti-PD-1-resistant metastatic lung cancer. Background on the study: By whole-exome sequencing, median non-synonymous tumor mutation burden was approximately 1.4 mutations per megabase.

Time point defined: pre-treatment sample, taken before nivolumab and TIL therapy. Pleural nodules or supraclavicular lymph nodes made up most of the excised metastases sampled. The chain recombines TRBV7-3 with TRBJ2-5, with D perhaps matching TRBD1 (7 bases). This sequence was found in a person aged 25-79 years with non-small cell lung cancer. This specimen consisted of tumor tissue, obtained at baseline. This chain's CDR3 is CASSFRRQGGETQYF. CDR3 bases: TGTGCCAGCAGCTTCCGCCGACAGGGAGGCGAGACCCAGTACTTC. The full variable domain, rest sourced from reference TRBV7-3 and TRBJ2-5, is GAGVSQTPSNKVTEKGKYVELRCDPISGHTALYWYRQSLGQGPEFLIYFQGTGAADDSGLPNDRFFAVRPEGSVSTLKIQRTERGDSAVYLCASSFRRQGGETQYFGPGTRLLVL.